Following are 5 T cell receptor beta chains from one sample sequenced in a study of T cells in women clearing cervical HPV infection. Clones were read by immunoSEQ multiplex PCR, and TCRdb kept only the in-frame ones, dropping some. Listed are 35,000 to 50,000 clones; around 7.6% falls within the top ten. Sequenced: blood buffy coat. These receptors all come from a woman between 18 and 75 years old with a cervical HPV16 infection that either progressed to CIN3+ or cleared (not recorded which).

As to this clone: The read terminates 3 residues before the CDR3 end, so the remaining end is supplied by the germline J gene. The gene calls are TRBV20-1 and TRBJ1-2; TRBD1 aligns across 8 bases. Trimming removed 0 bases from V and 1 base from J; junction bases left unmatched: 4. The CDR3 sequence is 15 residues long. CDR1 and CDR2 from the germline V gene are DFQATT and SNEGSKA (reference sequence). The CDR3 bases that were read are TGCAGTGCTAGAGATAGCGGACAGGGTAACTATGGC. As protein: CSARDSGQGNYG. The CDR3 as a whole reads CSARDSGQGNYGYTF.

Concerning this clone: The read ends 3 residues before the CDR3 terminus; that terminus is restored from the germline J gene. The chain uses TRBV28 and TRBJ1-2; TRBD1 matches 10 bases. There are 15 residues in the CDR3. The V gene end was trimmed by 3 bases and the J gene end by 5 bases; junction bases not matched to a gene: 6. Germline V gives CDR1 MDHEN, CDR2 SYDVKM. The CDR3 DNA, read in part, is TGTGCCAGCAGTTTCGTCGGACAGGGGGATTATGGC. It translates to CASSFVGQGDYG. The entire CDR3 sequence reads CASSFVGQGDYGYTF.

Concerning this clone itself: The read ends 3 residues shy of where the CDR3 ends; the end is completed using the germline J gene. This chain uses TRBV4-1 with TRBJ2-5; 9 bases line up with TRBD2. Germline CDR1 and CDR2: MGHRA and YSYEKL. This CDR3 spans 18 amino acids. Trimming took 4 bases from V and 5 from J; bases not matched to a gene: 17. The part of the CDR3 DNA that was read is TGCGCCAGCAGCCCCGGGGGAGGGGCGGGAGGGCTGGGCGAGACC. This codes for CASSPGGGAGGLGET. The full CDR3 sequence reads CASSPGGGAGGLGETQYF.

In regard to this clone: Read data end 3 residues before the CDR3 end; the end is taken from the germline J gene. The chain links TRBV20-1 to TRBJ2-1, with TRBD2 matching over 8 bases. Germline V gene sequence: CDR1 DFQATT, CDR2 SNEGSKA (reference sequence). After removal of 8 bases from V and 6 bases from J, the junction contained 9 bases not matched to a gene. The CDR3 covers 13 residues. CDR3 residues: CSPAGGGANEQFF. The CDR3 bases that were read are TGCAGTCCTGCGGGAGGAGGCGCCAATGAG.

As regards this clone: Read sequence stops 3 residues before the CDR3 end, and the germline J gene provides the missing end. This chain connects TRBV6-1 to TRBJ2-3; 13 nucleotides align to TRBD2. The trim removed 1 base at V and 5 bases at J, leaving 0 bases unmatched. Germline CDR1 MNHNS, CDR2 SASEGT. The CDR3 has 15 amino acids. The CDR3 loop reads CASSEGLAGGDTQYF. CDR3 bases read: TGTGCCAGCAGTGAAGGACTAGCGGGGGGAGATACG.